The rows below give T cell receptor beta chains drawn from one sample of a study of T cells in Graves' hyperthyroidism and ophthalmopathy. TCRdb ran MiXCR on the multiplex PCR reads and lists one entry per CDR3 protein. The sample holds fewer than 450,000 distinct CDR3 sequences; about a sixth are singletons and the top ten take 34%. Sequencing input: blood. The receptor set was obtained from a woman in her 30s with Graves' hyperthyroidism that later progressed to Graves' ophthalmopathy. The CDR3 runs from the conserved cysteine through the conserved F or W. A D gene is named only where the DNA matches it firmly. A row's size may be missing; if present it is once, few, many or a size class.

size: many; D: TRBD1; length: 15; J: TRBJ2-7; V: TRBV5-1; DNA: TGCGCCAGCAGCGTAGGGACAGGCGATTACTACGAGCAGTACTTC; CDR3: CASSVGTGDYYEQYF
size: many; D: -; length: 16; J: TRBJ2-3; V: TRBV6-2/TRBV6-3; DNA: TGTGCCAGCAGTTACTCTTCCGGATCAAAAACAGATACGCAGTATTTT; CDR3: CASSYSSGSKTDTQYF
size: -; D: -; length: 13; J: TRBJ2-5; V: TRBV11-3; DNA: TGTGCCAGCAGCTTAGATACGGAGACTACCCAGTACTTC; CDR3: CASSLDTETTQYF
size: once; D: TRBD2; length: 15; J: TRBJ2-3; V: TRBV3-1; DNA: TGTGCCAGCAGCCACCTAGCGGGGGGCACAGATACGCAGTATTTT; CDR3: CASSHLAGGTDTQYF
size: few; D: -; length: 14; J: TRBJ2-7; V: TRBV12-3/TRBV12-4; DNA: TGTGCCAGCAGTTCAGGGGCTCTCTCCTACGAGCAGTACTTC; CDR3: CASSSGALSYEQYF
size: -; D: -; length: 15; J: TRBJ1-5; V: TRBV20-1; DNA: TGCAGTGCTAGGAGAAGATACGATAGCAATCAGCCCCAGCATTTT; CDR3: CSARRRYDSNQPQHF
size: many; D: TRBD1; length: 15; J: TRBJ1-6; V: TRBV2; DNA: TGTGCCACCATCGGACAGGGGGCCTATAATTCACCCCTCCACTTT; CDR3: CATIGQGAYNSPLHF
size: -; D: -; length: 14; J: TRBJ2-3; V: TRBV6-6; DNA: TGTGCCAGCAGTTACGTGCGATCCCCAGATACGCAGTATTTT; CDR3: CASSYVRSPDTQYF
size: many; D: -; length: 13; J: TRBJ1-1; V: TRBV30; DNA: TGTGCCTGGACCTCAGGGCGGAACACTGAAGCTTTCTTT; CDR3: CAWTSGRNTEAFF
size: many; D: -; length: 13; J: TRBJ1-1; V: TRBV27; DNA: TGTGCCAGCGGAGTCCAATCGAACACTGAAGCTTTCTTT; CDR3: CASGVQSNTEAFF
size: few; D: -; length: 15; J: TRBJ2-7; V: TRBV6-1; DNA: TGTGCCAGCAGTGAAGCGTCGCCTCAGTCCTACGAGCAGTACTTC; CDR3: CASSEASPQSYEQYF
size: once; D: TRBD2; length: 17; J: TRBJ2-1; V: TRBV5-1; DNA: TGCGCCAGCAGCAAGGAACCCTTCGGGGGGGGGGGCGATGAGCAGTTCTTC; CDR3: CASSKEPFGGGGDEQFF
size: -; D: TRBD2; length: 16; J: TRBJ2-2; V: TRBV28; DNA: TGTGCCAGCAGCTCCCTATGGAGCGGGAGGGACGGGGAGCTGTTTTTT; CDR3: CASSSLWSGRDGELFF
size: once; D: -; length: 12; J: TRBJ1-4; V: TRBV29-1; DNA: TGCAGCGTTGAACAGGAGCGTGAAAAACTGTTTTTT; CDR3: CSVEQEREKLFF
size: many; D: TRBD1; length: 15; J: TRBJ2-5; V: TRBV6-2/TRBV6-3; DNA: TGTGCCAGCACCCCTCCGACAGGGGGTGAAGAGACCCAGTACTTC; CDR3: CASTPPTGGEETQYF
size: -; D: -; length: 16; J: TRBJ1-3; V: TRBV2; DNA: TGTGCCAGCAGTAAGACAGGTGGGGAGGTCGGAAACACCATATATTTT; CDR3: CASSKTGGEVGNTIYF
size: few; D: -; length: 11; J: TRBJ2-5; V: TRBV24-1; DNA: TGTGCCACCAGATTCCAAGAGACCCAGTACTTC; CDR3: CATRFQETQYF
size: many; D: -; length: 16; J: TRBJ2-3; V: TRBV3-1; DNA: TGTGCCAGCAGCCGCTTAGACCCGGCCCGCACAGATACGCAGTATTTT; CDR3: CASSRLDPARTDTQYF
size: few; D: -; length: 17; J: TRBJ2-2; V: TRBV12-3/TRBV12-4; DNA: TGTGCCAGCAGTCGAATTAGAGGGAGTTCGGACACCGGGGAGCTGTTTTTT; CDR3: CASSRIRGSSDTGELFF
size: -; D: -; length: 14; J: TRBJ1-1; V: TRBV7-9; DNA: TGTGCCAGCAGCTTAGCGGGGGGTAGGACTGAAGCTTTCTTT; CDR3: CASSLAGGRTEAFF
size: few; D: -; length: 15; J: TRBJ2-5; V: TRBV16; DNA: TGTGCCAGCAGCCAATCGATCCAGGGTTGGGAGACCCAGTACTTC; CDR3: CASSQSIQGWETQYF
size: -; D: -; length: 17; J: TRBJ1-4; V: TRBV18; DNA: TGTGCCAGCTCACCAGGGGGCCCACTCGGAAGTGGTGAAAAACTGTTTTTT; CDR3: CASSPGGPLGSGEKLFF
size: many; D: TRBD2; length: 16; J: TRBJ2-1; V: TRBV12-3/TRBV12-4; DNA: TGTGCCAGCAGTTGGGGTTTTGCGGGGGGATTCAATGAGCAGTTCTTC; CDR3: CASSWGFAGGFNEQFF
size: many; D: -; length: 15; J: TRBJ2-3; V: TRBV6-4; DNA: TGTGCCAGCAGTGTCTCGACGGGGGCCACAGATACGCAGTATTTT; CDR3: CASSVSTGATDTQYF
size: many; D: -; length: 13; J: TRBJ1-2; V: TRBV3-1; DNA: TGTGCCAGCAGCCTTGGGGGGGCGGATGGCTACACCTTC; CDR3: CASSLGGADGYTF
size: few; D: TRBD2; length: 15; J: TRBJ2-7; V: TRBV6-5; DNA: TGTGCCAGCAGTTTCAGGACTAGCGGGAGTAACGAGCAGTACTTC; CDR3: CASSFRTSGSNEQYF
size: many; D: TRBD1; length: 16; J: TRBJ1-4; V: TRBV5-1; DNA: TGCGCCAGCAGCTTGGGACCCAGGGGGCGAGATGAAAAACTGTTTTTT; CDR3: CASSLGPRGRDEKLFF
size: -; D: -; length: 13; J: TRBJ2-5; V: TRBV12-3/TRBV12-4; DNA: TGTGCCAGCAGTTCCAGACGGCAAGAGACCCAGTACTTC; CDR3: CASSSRRQETQYF
size: -; D: -; length: 14; J: TRBJ2-2; V: TRBV29-1; DNA: TGCAGCGTTGAGACCGGATCGAACACCGGGGAGCTGTTTTTT; CDR3: CSVETGSNTGELFF
size: -; D: -; length: 13; J: TRBJ1-1; V: TRBV14; DNA: TGTGCCAGCAGCCTAGGACAGACTTCTGAAGCTTTCTTT; CDR3: CASSLGQTSEAFF